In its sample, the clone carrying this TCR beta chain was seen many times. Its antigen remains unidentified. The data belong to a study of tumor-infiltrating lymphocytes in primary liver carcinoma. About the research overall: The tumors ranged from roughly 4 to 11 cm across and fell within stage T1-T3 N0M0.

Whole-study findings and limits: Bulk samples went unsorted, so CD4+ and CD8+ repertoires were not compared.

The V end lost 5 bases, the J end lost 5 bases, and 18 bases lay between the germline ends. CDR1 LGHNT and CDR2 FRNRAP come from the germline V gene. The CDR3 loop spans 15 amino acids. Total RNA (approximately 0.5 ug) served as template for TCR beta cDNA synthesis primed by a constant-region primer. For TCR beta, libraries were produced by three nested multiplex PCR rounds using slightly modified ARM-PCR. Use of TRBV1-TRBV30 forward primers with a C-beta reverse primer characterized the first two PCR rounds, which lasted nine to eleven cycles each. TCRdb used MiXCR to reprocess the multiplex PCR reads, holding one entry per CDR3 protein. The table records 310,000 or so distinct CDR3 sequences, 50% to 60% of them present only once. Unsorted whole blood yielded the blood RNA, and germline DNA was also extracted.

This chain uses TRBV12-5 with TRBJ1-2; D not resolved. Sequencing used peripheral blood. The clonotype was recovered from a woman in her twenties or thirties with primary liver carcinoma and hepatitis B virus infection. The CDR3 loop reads CASGPSTEGEYGYTF. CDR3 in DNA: TGTGCTAGTGGTCCTTCGACGGAGGGAGAGTATGGCTACACCTTC. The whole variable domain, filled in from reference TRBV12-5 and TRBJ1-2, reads DARVTQTPRHKVTEMGQEVTMRCQPILGHNTVFWYRQTMMQGLELLAYFRNRAPLDDSGMPKDRFSAEMPDATLATLKIQPSEPRDSAVYFCASGPSTEGEYGYTFGSGTRLTVV.